This T cell receptor (beta chain) was documented in a study of beta chain features in type 1 diabetes. Study-wide findings and caveats: Type 1 diabetes patients had TCRB CDR3s that were shorter (moderately but significantly so) in all four CD4+ subsets. At VDJ recombination sites, type 1 diabetes patients had fewer insertions and more deleted nucleotides. It was possible that PCR favored shorter templates, equally so in patients and controls. Naive, central memory and Treg TCRB repertoires appeared more alike in patients than in healthy donors.

The germline gives CDR1 SGHTA, CDR2 FQGNSA. The CDR3 totals 15 residues. Deletions cut 5 bases from V and 9 bases from J, with 20 bases between. Expressed TCRB transcripts were sequenced after all isolated RNA was converted to cDNA. Generated by immunoSEQ multiplex PCR, the TCRdb table keeps only in-frame clones and is missing some. The repertoire holds 20,000 to 25,000 clones, with about 50% as singletons. This clone was observed a few times. As yet, its antigen is unknown. The clonotype comes from a man between 18 and 29 years old with type 1 diabetes. Sequencing was done on a sample of stem cell memory CD4+ T cells from blood. The chain uses TRBV7-2 and TRBJ2-1; TRBD2 is a possible D gene (5 bases). The CDR3 region has the DNA TGTGCCAGCAGCCTCCGGGGTATTCCCGGCGGTGAGCAGTTCTTC. Translation: CASSLRGIPGGEQFF.